The 8 T cell receptor beta chains listed next were all sequenced from one sample in a study of blood T cells in healthy people across ages. Combining a sample-barcoded 5' primer with a J-beta primer mix, a second PCR ran for about 7 to 12 cycles. TCRdb re-derived calls from the 5' RACE reads in MiXCR, one entry per CDR3 protein. This table has roughly 800,000 distinct CDR3 sequences, 30% to 45% appearing once. Source material: blood. All receptors derive from a man aged 18 to 29 in good health.

The CDR3 region is CASSYSGGQGGSEAFF. The CDR3 DNA is TGTGCCAGCAGTTACTCTGGGGGACAGGGGGGGTCTGAAGCTTTCTTT. V usage is TRBV6-6 and J usage is TRBJ1-1; 11 positions agree with TRBD1. The germline V gene encodes CDR1 MNHNY and CDR2 SVGAGI (reference sequence). The CDR3 covers 16 residues. V lost 0 bases and J lost 6; bases outside the gene matches: 6.

The CDR3 bases are TGTGCCAGCAGTGCCAGGGAGAGCAATCAGCCCCAGCATTTT. Protein product: CASSARESNQPQHF. The chain links TRBV12-3 or TRBV12-4 to TRBJ1-5, with a weak D call TRBD1 (5 bases). This CDR3 has 14 amino acids. V lost 5 bases, J lost 1 base, and 9 bases lay in between.

This chain joins TRBV4-3 and TRBJ1-5; the D is unclear. The V gene lost 0 bases and the J gene lost 7 bases, with 13 bases spanning the gap. Germline lookup yields CDR1 LGHNA and CDR2 YSLEER. There are 15 residues in the CDR3. CDR3 nucleotide sequence: TGCGCCAGCAGCCAAGATCGGGTAATCGGACAGCCCCAGCATTTT. It yields the protein CASSQDRVIGQPQHF.

This clonotype came up a few times. The chain uses TRBV7-2 and TRBJ2-1, with D unresolved. The germline V and J ends were trimmed by 3 bases and 9 bases, with 12 bases remaining between them. Germline V gene lookup returns CDR1 SGHTA and CDR2 FQGNSA. The length of the CDR3 is 13 residues. CDR3 bases: TGTGCCAGCAGCTTTAAGTTTGGGGTTGAGCAGTTCTTC. Its translation is CASSFKFGVEQFF.

This clonotype occurred many times. The chain is built from TRBV4-3 and TRBJ2-3, with D perhaps matching TRBD1 (6 bases). Germline V gene lookup returns CDR1 LGHNA and CDR2 YSLEER. The CDR3 has 16 amino acids. The V end was cut by 3 bases, the J end by 3 bases, with 16 bases between. CDR3 amino acids: CASSHLGGGQTDTQYF. DNA of the CDR3: TGCGCCAGCAGCCACTTAGGTGGGGGCCAGACAGATACGCAGTATTTT.

In this sample, this clonotype turned up a few times. The DNA for the CDR3 is TGCGCCAGCAGCTCTACTTCAGGGTCGGATACGCAGTATTTT. This gives the protein CASSSTSGSDTQYF. This chain connects TRBV5-1 to TRBJ2-3, with a possible D match to TRBD1 (5 bases). Per germline, CDR1 SGHRS and CDR2 YFSETQ. Trimming removed 3 bases from V and 6 bases from J, with 14 bases in between. The CDR3 runs 14 residues.

The chain combines TRBV7-9 with TRBJ2-7, with 7 bases aligning to TRBD1. CDR1 and CDR2 (germline): SEHNR, FQNEAQ (reference sequence). J gave up 0 bases and V 3 bases, and 2 bases lay outside the gene matches. There are 14 residues in the CDR3. The CDR3 sequence is CASSLTGNSYEQYF. The CDR3 DNA sequence: TGTGCCAGCAGCTTGACAGGGAACTCCTACGAGCAGTACTTC. Full variable domain (missing parts from reference TRBV7-9 and TRBJ2-7): DTGVSQNPRHKITKRGQNVTFRCDPISEHNRLYWYRQTLGQGPEFLTYFQNEAQLEKSRLLSDRFSAERPKGSFSTLEIQRTEQGDSAMYLCASSLTGNSYEQYFGPGTRLTVT.

The table lists this clonotype with a few counts. The rearrangement joins TRBV7-2 to TRBJ2-1; 8 nucleotides match TRBD2. Trimming cost V 0 bases and J 4 bases; bases outside gene matches: 2. Germline V CDR1 and CDR2: SGHTA, FQGNSA. The CDR3 is made up of 15 amino acids. CDR3: CASSLATSAYNEQFF. The CDR3, as DNA: TGTGCCAGCAGCTTAGCGACTAGCGCGTACAATGAGCAGTTCTTC.